A single sample gave rise to the 20 T cell receptor beta chains below, sequenced in a study of cytomegalovirus exposure and HLA in healthy donors (TCRdb year 2017). Library prep was done by the immunoSEQ multiplex PCR assay. A mixture of 60 forward primers for TCR Vbeta segments and 13 reverse primers for TCR Jbeta segments was used in the multiplex PCR. TCRdb provides this immuneACCESS table in a form limited to in-frame rearrangements. Some clones are lacking; in checked studies, under half of them reflect an unresolved V gene, and why the rest are absent is not known. This sample's clone table shows under 70,000 clones. 2% to 2.5% of the sample rests with the top ten. The source material was PBMCs. These TCRs come from a woman younger than 35 in good health and CMV-seronegative.

The chain has TRBV6-5 and TRBJ2-2; 7 bases fit TRBD2. Trimming removed 6 bases from V and 2 bases from J; junction bases left unmatched: 6. Germline assignment: CDR1 MNHEY and CDR2 SVGAGI. CDR3 length equals 15 residues. This CDR3 is CASSFGTTNTGELFF. The CDR3 region has the DNA TGTGCCAGCAGCTTCGGGACTACAAACACCGGGGAGCTGTTTTTT.

The V and J genes are TRBV12-2 and TRBJ2-5; the D segment call TRBD1 is taken from the table without a DNA check. TRBV12-2 is a pseudogene segment. The CDR3 runs to 14 residues. The CDR3 reads CASRLAGARETQYF. In DNA form, the CDR3 reads TGTGCAAGTCGCTTAGCGGGGGCTCGGGAGACCCAGTACTTC.

The chain employs TRBV6-6 and TRBJ1-1; D is possibly TRBD1 (6 bases). V dropped 0 bases and J dropped 4 bases, with 12 bases sitting between them. The CDR3 covers 15 residues. The germline gives CDR1 MNHNY, CDR2 SVGAGI (reference sequence). CDR3: CASSYSRGILTEAFF. CDR3 nucleotide sequence: TGTGCCAGCAGTTACTCGAGGGGGATCCTCACTGAAGCTTTCTTT.

J is TRBJ2-2 and V is TRBV5-1, with 9 positions matching TRBD1. V trimming: 5 bases; J trimming: 1 base; junction bases outside the gene matches: 6. Germline V gives CDR1 SGHRS, CDR2 YFSETQ. The CDR3 runs to 16 residues. Written as DNA, the CDR3 is TGCGCCAGCAGGGCTGCGGGACAGGGGAACACCGGGGAGCTGTTTTTT. This codes for CASRAAGQGNTGELFF.

This chain links TRBV4-2 with TRBJ1-6; 7 bases are shared with TRBD1. The germline V gene has CDR1 LGHNA and CDR2 YNFKEQ. The CDR3 contains 14 residues. Trimming took 0 bases from V and 10 from J; bases not matched to a gene: 3. The chain's CDR3 is CASSQEGDSSPLHF. CDR3 DNA: TGTGCCAGCAGCCAAGAGGGGGACAGCTCACCCCTCCACTTT.

The chain carries TRBV4-2 and TRBJ2-7; TRBD1 is a possible D gene (8 bases). Germline CDR1 and CDR2: LGHNA and YNFKEQ. The CDR3 runs 15 residues. With 0 bases removed from V and 5 bases from J, the gap between germline ends came to 14 bases. This CDR3 reads CASSQERTGRDEQYF. CDR3 nucleotides: TGTGCCAGCAGCCAAGAGCGGACAGGGAGGGACGAGCAGTACTTC.

The gene calls are TRBV2 and TRBJ1-2; TRBD1 might be the D (5 bases). V dropped 4 bases and J dropped 3 bases, with 15 bases sitting between them. The CDR3 extends over 15 amino acids. CDR1 and CDR2 from the germline V gene are SNHLY and FYNNEI. The CDR3 here is CASSAEKDTYYGYTF. In DNA, the CDR3 is TGTGCCAGCAGTGCTGAGAAGGACACTTACTATGGCTACACCTTC.

The V and J genes are TRBV6-5 and TRBJ2-1; D not certain. Germline V gene lookup returns CDR1 MNHEY and CDR2 SVGAGI. The CDR3 length is 14 residues. V lost 0 bases, J lost 3 bases, and 6 bases lay in between. The CDR3 loop reads CASSYSRLYNEQFF. The DNA for the CDR3 is TGTGCCAGCAGTTACTCGAGACTCTACAATGAGCAGTTCTTC.

V is TRBV10-3 and J is TRBJ2-7; 9 nucleotides match TRBD1. The CDR3 is made up of 13 amino acids. J lost 5 bases, V lost 7 bases, and 6 bases had no gene match. Germline CDR1 ENHRY, CDR2 SYGVKD. The CDR3 reads CAINRDRDHEQYF. The DNA of the CDR3 is TGTGCCATCAATAGGGACAGGGACCACGAGCAGTACTTC.

V is TRBV9 and J is TRBJ2-7; a possible D gene is TRBD2 (7 bases). Germline CDR1 reads SGDLS; CDR2 reads YYNGEE. V lost 3 bases to trimming and J lost 6 bases, with 19 bases between them. There are 15 residues in the CDR3. The CDR3 region is CASSGDGGLAGEQYF. DNA for the CDR3: TGTGCCAGCAGCGGAGACGGGGGGCTAGCAGGCGAGCAGTACTTC.

The chain carries TRBV4-2 and TRBJ1-2, with 10 bases aligning to TRBD1. The CDR3 spans 17 residues. Losses at the gene ends were 0 bases for V and 5 bases for J; bases not matched to a gene: 9. Germline V gives CDR1 LGHNA, CDR2 YNFKEQ. CDR3 amino acids: CASSQDGPGQGVYGYTF. The CDR3 DNA reads TGTGCCAGCAGCCAAGATGGGCCCGGACAGGGGGTTTATGGCTACACCTTC.

The V and J genes are TRBV6-1 and TRBJ1-2; D possibly corresponds to TRBD1 (6 bases). The CDR3 has 11 residues. Germline loops: CDR1 MNHNS, CDR2 SASEGT. The V end was cut by 9 bases, the J end by 3 bases, with 8 bases between. The CDR3 bases are TGTGCCAGTACAGGGTACTATGGCTACACCTTC. It translates to CASTGYYGYTF.

The V gene is TRBV27, the J gene TRBJ1-6; D is possibly TRBD1 (6 bases). With 4 bases removed from V and 9 bases from J, the gap between germline ends came to 19 bases. This CDR3 spans 16 amino acids. Germline V gene data show CDR1 as MNHEY and CDR2 as SMNVEV (reference sequence). The DNA for the CDR3 is TGTGCCAGCAGTTCCTACGGGGACACCTTCTCTTCACCCCTCCACTTT. Protein: CASSSYGDTFSSPLHF.

The chain joins TRBV6-5 to TRBJ2-3; D gene uncertain. CDR1 is MNHEY and CDR2 is SVGAGI in the germline V gene. Trimming took off 2 bases at V and 1 base at J, with 7 bases between the two ends. The CDR3 length is 14 residues. CDR3 bases: TGTGCCAGCAGTTACGTCTTAGGCACAGATACGCAGTATTTT. This encodes CASSYVLGTDTQYF.

The V gene is TRBV6-5, the J gene TRBJ1-6; D not resolved. The CDR3 extends over 12 amino acids. Germline V gene lookup returns CDR1 MNHEY and CDR2 SVGAGI. Trimming removed 6 bases at V and 4 bases at J, with 4 bases between. The CDR3 nucleotides read TGTGCCAGCAGGACTTATAATTCACCCCTCCACTTT. Translating gives CASRTYNSPLHF.

The J gene is TRBJ1-1, the V gene TRBV7-2, with unresolved D. Germline CDR1 is SGHTA and CDR2 is FQGNSA. The V gene lost 2 bases and the J gene lost 6 bases, with 10 bases spanning the gap. The CDR3 is made up of 13 amino acids. The DNA of the CDR3 is TGTGCCAGCAGCTTACTTCTTCCCCCTGAAGCTTTCTTT. Translated, it gives CASSLLLPPEAFF. Combining the CDR3 with reference TRBV7-2 and TRBJ1-1 gives the whole variable domain GAGVSQSPSNKVTEKGKDVELRCDPISGHTALYWYRQSLGQGLEFLIYFQGNSAPDKSGLPSDRFSAERTGGSVSTLTIQRTQQEDSAVYLCASSLLLPPEAFFGQGTRLTVV.

The chain has TRBV13 and TRBJ2-1, with 7 bases aligning to TRBD2. Germline V gives CDR1 PRHDT, CDR2 FYEKMQ (reference sequence). V shed 5 bases and J 4 bases; nucleotides not matched to a gene: 14. This CDR3 comprises 17 residues. As DNA, the CDR3 is TGTGCCAGCAGCCTCGGAGGAAGGTCAGCGGGGTACAATGAGCAGTTCTTC. Amino acid sequence: CASSLGGRSAGYNEQFF.

The V gene is TRBV5-4, the J gene TRBJ1-2; no firm D call. The CDR3 consists of 12 residues. The ends were cut back, 0 bases at V and 9 bases at J, with 9 bases in the middle. The germline CDR1 and CDR2 sequences are SGHNT and YYREEE (reference sequence). Here the CDR3 DNA reads TGTGCCAGCAGCTTGGGGCCAGGCAGCTACACCTTC. Its protein is CASSLGPGSYTF.

The chain has TRBV5-1 and TRBJ2-7; D might be TRBD2 (12 bases). This CDR3 has 24 residues. The V and J ends lost 2 bases and 3 bases respectively, with 42 bases between them. CDR1 is SGHRS and CDR2 is YFSETQ in the germline V gene. The CDR3 loop is CASSFGFGQGAILGLAGTNYEQYF. CDR3 coding DNA: TGCGCCAGCAGCTTCGGGTTCGGACAGGGGGCCATCCTGGGACTAGCGGGTACTAACTACGAGCAGTACTTC.

The J gene is TRBJ2-4, the V gene TRBV5-1, with D perhaps TRBD1 (5 bases). From germline, CDR1 is SGHRS and CDR2 YFSETQ. The germline V and J ends were trimmed by 1 base and 10 bases, with 18 bases remaining between them. The CDR3 consists of 15 residues. CDR3 residues: CASSLNPGPRGIQYF. The CDR3, as DNA: TGCGCCAGCAGCTTGAACCCAGGGCCTCGTGGGATTCAGTACTTC.